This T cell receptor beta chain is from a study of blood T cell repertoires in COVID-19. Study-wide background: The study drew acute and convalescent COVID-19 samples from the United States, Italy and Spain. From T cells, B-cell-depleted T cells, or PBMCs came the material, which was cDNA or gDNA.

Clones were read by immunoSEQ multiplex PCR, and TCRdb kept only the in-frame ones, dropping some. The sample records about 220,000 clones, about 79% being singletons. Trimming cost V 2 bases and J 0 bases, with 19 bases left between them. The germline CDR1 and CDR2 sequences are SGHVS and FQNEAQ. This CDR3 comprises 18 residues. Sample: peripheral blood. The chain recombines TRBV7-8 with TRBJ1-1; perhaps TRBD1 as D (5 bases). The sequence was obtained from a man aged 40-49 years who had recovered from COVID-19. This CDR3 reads CASSLLAGLVGVNTEAFF. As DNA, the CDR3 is TGTGCCAGCAGCTTATTAGCAGGGCTGGTTGGGGTGAACACTGAAGCTTTCTTT.